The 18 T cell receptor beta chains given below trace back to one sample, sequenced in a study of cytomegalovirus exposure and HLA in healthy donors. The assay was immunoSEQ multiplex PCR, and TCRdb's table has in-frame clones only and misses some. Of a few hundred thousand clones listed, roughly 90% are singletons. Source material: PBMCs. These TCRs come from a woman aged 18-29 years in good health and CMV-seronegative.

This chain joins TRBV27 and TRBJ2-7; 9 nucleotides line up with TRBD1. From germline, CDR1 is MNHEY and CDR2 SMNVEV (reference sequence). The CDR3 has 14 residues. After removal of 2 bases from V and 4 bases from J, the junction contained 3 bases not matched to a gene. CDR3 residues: CASSLKGQGYEQYF. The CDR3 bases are TGTGCCAGCAGTTTAAAGGGACAGGGTTACGAGCAGTACTTC.

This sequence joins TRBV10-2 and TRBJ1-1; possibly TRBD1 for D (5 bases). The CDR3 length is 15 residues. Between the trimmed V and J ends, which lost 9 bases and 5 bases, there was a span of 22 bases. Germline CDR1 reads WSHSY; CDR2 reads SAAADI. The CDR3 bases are TGCGCCAGTATCACTACATGGGAGGGGATTACTGAAGCTTTCTTT. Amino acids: CASITTWEGITEAFF.

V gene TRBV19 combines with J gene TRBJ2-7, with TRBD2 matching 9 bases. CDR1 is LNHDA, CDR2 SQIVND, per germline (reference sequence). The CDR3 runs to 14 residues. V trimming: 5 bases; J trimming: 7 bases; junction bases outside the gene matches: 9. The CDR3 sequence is CASSWGGRAGEQYF. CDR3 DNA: TGTGCCAGTAGTTGGGGCGGGAGGGCCGGAGAGCAGTACTTC.

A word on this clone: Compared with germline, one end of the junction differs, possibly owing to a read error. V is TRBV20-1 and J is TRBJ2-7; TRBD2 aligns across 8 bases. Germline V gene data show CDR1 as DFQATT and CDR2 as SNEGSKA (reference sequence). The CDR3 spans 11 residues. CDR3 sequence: CTPWGMSGGDF. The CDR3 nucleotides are TGCACCCCCTGGGGGATGTCGGGGGGGGACTTC.

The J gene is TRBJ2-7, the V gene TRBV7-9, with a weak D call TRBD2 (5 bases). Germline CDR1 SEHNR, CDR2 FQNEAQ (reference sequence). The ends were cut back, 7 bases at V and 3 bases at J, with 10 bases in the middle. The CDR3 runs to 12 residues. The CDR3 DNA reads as TGTGCCAGCAACGTACGGGACTACGAGCAGTACTTC. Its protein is CASNVRDYEQYF.

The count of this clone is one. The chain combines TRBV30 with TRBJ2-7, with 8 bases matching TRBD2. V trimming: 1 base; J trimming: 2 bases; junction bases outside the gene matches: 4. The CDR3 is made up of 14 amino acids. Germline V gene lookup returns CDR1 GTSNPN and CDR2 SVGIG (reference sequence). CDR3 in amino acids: CAWSESGSTYEQYF. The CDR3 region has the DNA TGTGCCTGGAGTGAAAGCGGGAGTACCTACGAGCAGTACTTC.

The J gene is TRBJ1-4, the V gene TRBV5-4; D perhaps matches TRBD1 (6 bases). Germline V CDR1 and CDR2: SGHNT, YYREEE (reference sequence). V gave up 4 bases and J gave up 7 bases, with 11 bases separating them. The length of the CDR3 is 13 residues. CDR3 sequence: CASSPDRREKLFF. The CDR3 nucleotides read TGTGCCAGCAGCCCCGACAGGCGTGAAAAACTGTTTTTT.

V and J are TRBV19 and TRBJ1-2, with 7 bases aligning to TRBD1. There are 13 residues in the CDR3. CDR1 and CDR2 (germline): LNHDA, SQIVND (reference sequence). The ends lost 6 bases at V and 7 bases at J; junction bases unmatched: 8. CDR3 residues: CASSPSGGRGYTF. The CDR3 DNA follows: TGTGCCAGTAGCCCGTCAGGGGGTCGTGGCTACACCTTC. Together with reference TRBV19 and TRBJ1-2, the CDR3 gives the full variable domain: DGGITQSPKYLFRKEGQNVTLSCEQNLNHDAMYWYRQDPGQGLRLIYYSQIVNDFQKGDIAEGYSVSREKKESFPLTVTSAQKNPTAFYLCASSPSGGRGYTFGSGTRLTVV.

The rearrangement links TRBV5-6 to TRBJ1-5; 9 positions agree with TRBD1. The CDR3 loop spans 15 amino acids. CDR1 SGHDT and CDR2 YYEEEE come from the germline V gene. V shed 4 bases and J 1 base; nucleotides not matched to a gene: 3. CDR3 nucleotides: TGTGCCAGCAGCCCCGGGACAGGGAGCAATCAGCCCCAGCATTTT. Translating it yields CASSPGTGSNQPQHF.

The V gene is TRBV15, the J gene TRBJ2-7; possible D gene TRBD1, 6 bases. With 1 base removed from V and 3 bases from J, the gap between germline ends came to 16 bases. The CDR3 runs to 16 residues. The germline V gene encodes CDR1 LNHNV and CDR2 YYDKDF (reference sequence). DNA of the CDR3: TGTGCCACCAGCAGAGGTGACCGGGACACGAGCTACGAGCAGTACTTC. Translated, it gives CATSRGDRDTSYEQYF. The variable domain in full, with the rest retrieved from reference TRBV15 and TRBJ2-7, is DAMVIQNPRYQVTQFGKPVTLSCSQTLNHNVMYWYQQKSSQAPKLLFHYYDKDFNNEADTPDNFQSRRPNTSFCFLDIRSPGLGDTAMYLCATSRGDRDTSYEQYFGPGTRLTVT.

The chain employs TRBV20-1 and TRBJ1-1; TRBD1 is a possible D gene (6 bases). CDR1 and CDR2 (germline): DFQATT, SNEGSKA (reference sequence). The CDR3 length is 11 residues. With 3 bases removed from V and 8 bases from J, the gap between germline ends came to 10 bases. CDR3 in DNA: TGCAGTGCTAGGACAGGATTGGAAGCTTTCTTT. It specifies CSARTGLEAFF.

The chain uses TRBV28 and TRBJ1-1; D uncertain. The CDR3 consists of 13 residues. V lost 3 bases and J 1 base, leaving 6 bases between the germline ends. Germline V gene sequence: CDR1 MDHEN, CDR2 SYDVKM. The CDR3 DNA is TGTGCCAGCAGTTTGAGGGAGAACACTGAAGCTTTCTTT. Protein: CASSLRENTEAFF.

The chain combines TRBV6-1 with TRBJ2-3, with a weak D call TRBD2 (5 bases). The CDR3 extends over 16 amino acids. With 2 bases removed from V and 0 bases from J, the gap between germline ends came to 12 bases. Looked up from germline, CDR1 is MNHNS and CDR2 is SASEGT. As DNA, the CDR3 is TGTGCCAGCAGTGAACGGCGGGCGTCTAGCACAGATACGCAGTATTTT. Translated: CASSERRASSTDTQYF.

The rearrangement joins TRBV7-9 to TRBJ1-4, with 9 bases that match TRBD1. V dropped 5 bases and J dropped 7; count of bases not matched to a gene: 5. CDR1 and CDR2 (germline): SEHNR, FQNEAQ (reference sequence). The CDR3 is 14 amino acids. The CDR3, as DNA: TGTGCCAGCAGCCAGACAGGGGGTACTGAAAAACTGTTTTTT. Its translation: CASSQTGGTEKLFF.

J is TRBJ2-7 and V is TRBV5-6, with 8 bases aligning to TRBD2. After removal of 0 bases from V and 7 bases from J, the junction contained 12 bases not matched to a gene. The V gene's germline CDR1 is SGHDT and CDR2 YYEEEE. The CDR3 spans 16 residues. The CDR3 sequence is CASSLAGGAGGAEQYF. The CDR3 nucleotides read TGTGCCAGCAGCTTGGCGGGCGGCGCGGGGGGCGCGGAGCAGTACTTC. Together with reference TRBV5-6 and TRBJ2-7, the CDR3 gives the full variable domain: DAGVTQSPTHLIKTRGQQVTLRCSPKSGHDTVSWYQQALGQGPQFIFQYYEEEERQRGNFPDRFSGHQFPNYSSELNVNALLLGDSALYLCASSLAGGAGGAEQYFGPGTRLTVT.

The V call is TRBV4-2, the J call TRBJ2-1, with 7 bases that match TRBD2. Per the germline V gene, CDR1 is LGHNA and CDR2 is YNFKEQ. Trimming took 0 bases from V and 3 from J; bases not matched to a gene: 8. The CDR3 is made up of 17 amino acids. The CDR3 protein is CASSQDPGGTYYNEQFF. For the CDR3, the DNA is TGTGCCAGCAGCCAAGATCCCGGGGGGACCTACTACAATGAGCAGTTCTTC.

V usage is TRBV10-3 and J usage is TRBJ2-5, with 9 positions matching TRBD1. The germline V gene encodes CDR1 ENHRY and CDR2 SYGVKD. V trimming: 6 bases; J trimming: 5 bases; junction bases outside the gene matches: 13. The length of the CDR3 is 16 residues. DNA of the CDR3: TGTGCCATCAGCGAATCGAAGGGGACAGGGTACGAGACCCAGTACTTC. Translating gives CAISESKGTGYETQYF.

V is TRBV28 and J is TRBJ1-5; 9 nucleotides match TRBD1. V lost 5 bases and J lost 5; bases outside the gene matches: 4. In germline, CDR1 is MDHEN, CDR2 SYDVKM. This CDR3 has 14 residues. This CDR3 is CASSLGQGDQPQHF. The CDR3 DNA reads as TGTGCCAGCAGTCTGGGACAGGGCGATCAGCCCCAGCATTTT.